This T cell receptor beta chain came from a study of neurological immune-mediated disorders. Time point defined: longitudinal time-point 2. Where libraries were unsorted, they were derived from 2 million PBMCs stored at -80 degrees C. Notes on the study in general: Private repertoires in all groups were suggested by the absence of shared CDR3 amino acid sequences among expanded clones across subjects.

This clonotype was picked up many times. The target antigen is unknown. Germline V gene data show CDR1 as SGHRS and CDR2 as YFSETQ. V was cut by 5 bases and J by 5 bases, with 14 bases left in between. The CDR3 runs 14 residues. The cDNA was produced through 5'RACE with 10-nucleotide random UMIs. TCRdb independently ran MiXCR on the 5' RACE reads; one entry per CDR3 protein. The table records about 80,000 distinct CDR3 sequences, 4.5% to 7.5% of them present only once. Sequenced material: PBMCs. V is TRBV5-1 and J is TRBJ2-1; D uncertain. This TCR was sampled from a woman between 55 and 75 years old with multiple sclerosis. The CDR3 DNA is TGCGCCAGCAGAGGGATACCCTCTAACAATGAGCAGTTCTTC. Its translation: CASRGIPSNNEQFF.